The 30 T cell receptor beta chains below come from one sample, sequenced in a study of T cells in Graves' hyperthyroidism and ophthalmopathy. Amplified TCR beta CDR3 regions came from RNA transcripts. An initial round of RT-PCR targeting the TCR CDR3 relied on the HTBI primer set. TCRdb used MiXCR to reprocess the multiplex PCR reads, holding one entry per CDR3 protein. The table has 450,000 to 650,000 distinct CDR3 sequences, over 12% seen once. Sequenced: blood. These receptors all stem from a woman aged 18-30 years with Graves' ophthalmopathy.

The table lists this clonotype with many counts. The CDR3 sequence is CATSDPTTGGMNQPQHF. DNA for the CDR3: TGTGCCACCAGTGATCCCACGACAGGGGGGATGAATCAGCCCCAGCATTTT. The chain recombines TRBV24-1 with TRBJ1-5; 9 bases are shared with TRBD1. The CDR3 contains 17 residues. The J segment lost 4 bases and the V segment lost 3 bases, leaving 9 bases of the junction unmatched. Germline loops: CDR1 KGHDR, CDR2 SFDVKD.

The chain carries TRBV4-1 and TRBJ1-5, with TRBD1 matching over 8 bases. The V and J ends lost 3 bases and 6 bases, in that order; junction bases with no gene match: 7. The CDR3 length is 15 residues. Germline loops: CDR1 MGHRA, CDR2 YSYEKL. The CDR3 spells CASSHIGQGGQPQHF. The CDR3 coding sequence is TGCGCCAGCAGCCACATTGGACAGGGAGGTCAGCCCCAGCATTTT.

This clonotype was found many times. The rearrangement uses TRBV20-1 and TRBJ2-1; TRBD2 is a possible D gene (6 bases). The length of the CDR3 is 13 residues. Trimming shortened V by 1 base and J by 7 bases, and 11 bases separated the two germline ends. Germline V CDR1 and CDR2: DFQATT, SNEGSKA (reference sequence). CDR3 nucleotide sequence: TGCAGTGCTAGAGTCGGGAGAGGGAATGAGCAGTTCTTC. Amino acid sequence: CSARVGRGNEQFF.

This clonotype has ten or more counts. J is TRBJ1-2 and V is TRBV18; tentatively, D is TRBD1 (5 bases). V was clipped by 2 bases and J by 2 bases, with 9 bases between them. This CDR3 is built from 14 residues. Germline V gene sequence: CDR1 KGHSH, CDR2 LQKENI. CDR3 sequence: CASSPSRQNYGYTF. In DNA, the CDR3 is TGTGCCAGCTCACCATCGAGACAGAACTATGGCTACACCTTC.

This clonotype occurred many times. This chain uses TRBV18 with TRBJ2-5; 8 positions match TRBD1. Looked up from germline, CDR1 is KGHSH and CDR2 is LQKENI. With 3 bases clipped from V and 4 bases from J, the junction kept 7 bases outside the gene matches. CDR3 length: 15 residues. CDR3 protein: CASSPLDRERETQYF. Here the CDR3 DNA reads TGTGCCAGCTCACCGTTGGACAGGGAACGAGAGACCCAGTACTTC.

The V and J genes are TRBV4-1 and TRBJ2-5; D is uncertain. There are 15 residues in the CDR3. Germline CDR1 is MGHRA and CDR2 is YSYEKL. V was trimmed by 0 bases and J by 1 base, leaving 9 bases between them. Here the CDR3 reads CASSQEERSQETQYF. The CDR3, as DNA: TGCGCCAGCAGCCAAGAAGAGAGGAGCCAAGAGACCCAGTACTTC.

The CDR3 DNA follows: TGCGCCAGCAACCTAAGAAGCGGGGGCCCTAGCGGGGGTTACAATGAGCAGTTCTTC. Translating gives CASNLRSGGPSGGYNEQFF. The chain links TRBV4-1 to TRBJ2-1; 10 positions agree with TRBD2. The V and J ends lost 7 bases and 4 bases, in that order; junction bases with no gene match: 19. Germline V lookup: CDR1 MGHRA, CDR2 YSYEKL. The CDR3 covers 19 residues.

This clonotype came up many times. Written as DNA, the CDR3 is TGTGCCACTGTCTCAGGGATCTCTGGAAACACCATATATTTT. This translates into CATVSGISGNTIYF. The gene calls are TRBV28 and TRBJ1-3; D possibly corresponds to TRBD1 (5 bases). Per germline, CDR1 MDHEN and CDR2 SYDVKM. V was cut by 10 bases and J by 0 bases, with 13 bases left in between. CDR3 length: 14 amino acids.

This clonotype was recorded many times. V is TRBV24-1 and J is TRBJ2-1, with 9 bases fitting TRBD1. The V gene end was trimmed by 3 bases and the J gene end by 1 base; junction bases not matched to a gene: 3. The CDR3 contains 16 residues. Germline loops: CDR1 KGHDR, CDR2 SFDVKD. The CDR3 protein is CATSDGTGWSYNEQFF. CDR3 coding DNA: TGTGCCACCAGTGATGGGACAGGGTGGTCCTACAATGAGCAGTTCTTC.

This clonotype was observed at least ten times. This chain connects TRBV20-1 to TRBJ2-3, with TRBD1 matching over 10 bases. CDR3 length: 14 amino acids. V was pared by 6 bases and J by 3 bases, with 6 bases of the junction left unmatched. Germline CDR1 DFQATT, CDR2 SNEGSKA (reference sequence). CDR3 loop: CSAPGQGPTDTQYF. DNA for the CDR3: TGCAGTGCCCCGGGACAGGGGCCGACAGATACGCAGTATTTT.

In its sample, this clonotype was seen a few times. This sequence joins TRBV4-3 and TRBJ1-1, with unresolved D. In germline, CDR1 is LGHNA, CDR2 YSLEER. With 2 bases removed from V and 8 bases from J, the gap between germline ends came to 12 bases. The CDR3 has 13 amino acids. CDR3 region: CASSQLGTDEAFF. CDR3 nucleotide sequence: TGCGCCAGCAGCCAACTGGGCACAGACGAAGCTTTCTTT.

This clonotype was seen at least ten times. The chain employs TRBV10-3 and TRBJ2-1; 8 nucleotides agree with TRBD1. V dropped 3 bases and J dropped 6; count of bases not matched to a gene: 16. CDR1 is ENHRY and CDR2 is SYGVKD in the germline V gene. This CDR3 is built from 18 residues. CDR3 DNA: TGTGCCATCAGTGAAAGAGAACCGGGACAGGTACAAGGCAATGAGCAGTTCTTC. Amino acids: CAISEREPGQVQGNEQFF.

The V gene is TRBV3-1, the J gene TRBJ2-1, with D possibly matching TRBD1 (6 bases). CDR1 and CDR2 from the germline V gene are LGHDT and YNNKEL (reference sequence). This CDR3 region has 14 residues. Trimming took 1 base from V and 6 from J, leaving 10 bases between them. CDR3 region: CASSQVRGPNEQFF. The DNA of the CDR3 is TGTGCCAGCAGCCAAGTCAGGGGACCCAATGAGCAGTTCTTC.

This clonotype has just a few counts. The junction does not match germline at one end; this may be a read error. The J gene is TRBJ2-5, the V gene TRBV7-9; 7 bases match TRBD1. The V gene's germline CDR1 is SEHNR and CDR2 FQNEAQ (reference sequence). The CDR3 length is 15 residues. In DNA form, the CDR3 reads TGTGCTAGCAGCTCGACAGGGAGAACTCAAGAGACCCAGTACTTC. It is translated as CASSSTGRTQETQYF.

This clonotype was recorded many times. The chain is built from TRBV11-2 and TRBJ2-3, with 9 positions matching TRBD2. The junction had 8 bases not matched to a gene; V was cut back by 1 base and J by 6 bases. The CDR3 consists of 16 residues. Looked up from germline, CDR1 is SGHAT and CDR2 is FQNNGV. CDR3 amino acids: CASSLGSAGGPDTQYF. Here the CDR3 DNA reads TGTGCCAGCAGCTTAGGATCGGCGGGAGGGCCGGATACGCAGTATTTT.

At least ten counts were recorded for this clonotype. Here the CDR3 reads CASSSSGGYNEQFF. The CDR3 nucleotides read TGTGCCAGCAGTTCTAGCGGGGGTTACAATGAGCAGTTCTTC. The genes are TRBV2 and TRBJ2-1, with 10 bases matching TRBD2. With V trimmed by 5 bases and J by 4 bases, 2 bases remained unmatched. The CDR3 runs to 14 residues. Germline values: CDR1 SNHLY, CDR2 FYNNEI.

This clonotype appeared a few times. In nucleotides, the CDR3 is TGTGCCAGTACCCCCTCCCGGCATGACAATCAGCCCCAGCATTTT. As protein: CASTPSRHDNQPQHF. The chain carries TRBV19 and TRBJ1-5; D ambiguous. CDR3 length equals 15 residues. Trimming removed 7 bases from V and 3 bases from J, with 16 bases in between. Germline V gene data show CDR1 as LNHDA and CDR2 as SQIVND (reference sequence).

This clonotype has a count of ten or more. The chain employs TRBV28 and TRBJ2-7; TRBD1 aligns across 7 bases. The V gene end was trimmed by 3 bases and the J gene end by 5 bases; junction bases not matched to a gene: 7. The CDR3 has 14 residues. Germline V lookup: CDR1 MDHEN, CDR2 SYDVKM. For the CDR3, the DNA is TGTGCCAGCAGTTTTCGACAGGGTGTGGACGAGCAGTACTTC. Translating gives CASSFRQGVDEQYF.

With respect to this clonotype: The junction departs from germline at one end; a sequencing error may be responsible. The V gene is TRBV6-1, the J gene TRBJ2-7, with 11 bases identical to TRBD1. This CDR3 is 16 amino acids long. CDR1 is MNHNS and CDR2 is SASEGT in the germline V gene. CDR3 DNA sequence: TGTGCCAGCAGAATTGGACAGGGGGCGTACTCCCACGAGCAGTACTTC. This codes for CASRIGQGAYSHEQYF.

This clonotype was seen many times. This chain joins TRBV18 and TRBJ1-1; TRBD1 agrees at 9 bases. This CDR3 comprises 14 residues. Germline-derived CDR1 and CDR2 are KGHSH and LQKENI. V shed 1 base and J 5 bases; nucleotides not matched to a gene: 2. CDR3 coding DNA: TGTGCCAGCTCACCACGGGACAGGGATACTGAAGCTTTCTTT. Amino acid sequence: CASSPRDRDTEAFF.

This clonotype showed up many times. The genes are TRBV7-6 and TRBJ2-5; 7 bases are shared with TRBD2. The CDR3 totals 19 residues. The ends lost 0 bases at V and 4 bases at J; junction bases unmatched: 17. CDR1 is SGHVS and CDR2 is FNYEAQ in the germline V gene. The CDR3 sequence: CASSLAGGPGGEPGETQYF. Written as DNA, the CDR3 is TGTGCCAGCAGCTTAGCGGGAGGGCCAGGAGGTGAGCCAGGAGAGACCCAGTACTTC.

This clonotype was counted ten times or more. The chain joins TRBV7-2 to TRBJ2-1; 10 bases are a match to TRBD2. V shed 4 bases and J 6 bases; nucleotides not matched to a gene: 9. Germline-derived CDR1 and CDR2 are SGHTA and FQGNSA. This CDR3 contains 16 residues. CDR3 protein: CASSSRGLADLNEQFF. The DNA of the CDR3 is TGTGCCAGCAGCTCCCGCGGACTAGCGGACCTCAATGAGCAGTTCTTC.

This sequence joins TRBV7-3 and TRBJ2-2, with 11 nucleotides matching TRBD1. V lost 4 bases to trimming and J lost 3 bases; unmatched junction nucleotides: 1. There are 15 residues in the CDR3. CDR1 and CDR2 (germline): SGHTA, FQGTGA. CDR3 sequence reads: CASSWGQGDTGELFF. CDR3 bases: TGTGCCAGCAGCTGGGGACAGGGGGACACCGGGGAGCTGTTTTTT.

This clonotype came up many times. J is TRBJ2-1 and V is TRBV12-3 or TRBV12-4; maybe TRBD1 (6 bases). CDR3 length equals 10 residues. V was trimmed by 6 bases and J by 9 bases, leaving 6 bases between them. CDR3 DNA sequence: TGTGCCAGCAGAGGGGGTGAGCAGTTCTTC. This gives the protein CASRGGEQFF.

This clonotype was detected ten times or more. The chain uses TRBV28 and TRBJ1-5; unclear D gene. Deletions cut 6 bases from V and 0 bases from J, with 9 bases between. The CDR3 runs to 14 residues. CDR1 is MDHEN and CDR2 is SYDVKM in the germline V gene. CDR3 amino acids: CASRGLGSNQPQHF. CDR3 bases: TGTGCCAGCAGGGGCTTGGGTAGCAATCAGCCCCAGCATTTT.

This rearrangement joins TRBV24-1 to TRBJ2-2; D not resolved. The CDR3 has 13 residues. CDR1 KGHDR and CDR2 SFDVKD come from the germline V gene. V was trimmed by 5 bases and J by 4 bases, leaving 7 bases between them. DNA of the CDR3: TGTGCCACCAGTGCAAGATCCACCGGGGAGCTGTTTTTT. This translates into CATSARSTGELFF.

At least ten counts were recorded for this clonotype. The chain has TRBV15 and TRBJ2-1, with TRBD2 matching over 12 bases. The junction had 4 bases not matched to a gene; V was cut back by 0 bases and J by 4 bases. This CDR3 spans 17 amino acids. Per the germline V gene, CDR1 is LNHNV and CDR2 is YYDKDF (reference sequence). The CDR3 loop is CATSREGGLAGYNEQFF. The CDR3 nucleotides read TGTGCCACCAGCAGAGAGGGGGGACTAGCGGGTTACAATGAGCAGTTCTTC.

This clonotype was counted ten times or more. This chain uses TRBV7-9 with TRBJ1-1; 9 nucleotides match TRBD1. V dropped 5 bases and J dropped 0; count of bases not matched to a gene: 4. This CDR3 is 15 amino acids long. Germline loops: CDR1 SEHNR, CDR2 FQNEAQ (reference sequence). This chain's CDR3 is CASSGQGRMNTEAFF. As DNA, the CDR3 is TGTGCCAGCAGCGGACAGGGGCGGATGAACACTGAAGCTTTCTTT. The full variable domain, completed using reference TRBV7-9 and TRBJ1-1, is DTGVSQNPRHKITKRGQNVTFRCDPISEHNRLYWYRQTLGQGPEFLTYFQNEAQLEKSRLLSDRFSAERPKGSFSTLEIQRTEQGDSAMYLCASSGQGRMNTEAFFGQGTRLTVV.

The CDR3 sequence: CASSASGGDTGELFF. The CDR3 DNA follows: TGTGCCAGTAGCGCTAGCGGGGGGGACACCGGGGAGCTGTTTTTT. This rearrangement joins TRBV19 to TRBJ2-2; 12 positions agree with TRBD2. J gave up 3 bases and V 6 bases, and 2 bases lay outside the gene matches. The germline gives CDR1 LNHDA, CDR2 SQIVND (reference sequence). The CDR3 totals 15 residues.

This clonotype was detected only a few times. A much more abundant neighbour one base away suggests this may be a read error. The rearrangement links TRBV28 to TRBJ2-7; 12 bases map to TRBD2. CDR1 is MDHEN and CDR2 is SYDVKM in the germline V gene. This CDR3 region has 17 residues. The CDR3 nucleotides are TGTGCCAGCAGTTTAGGGCTAGCGGGAGGGAGTAGCTACGAGCAGTGCTTC. Protein: CASSLGLAGGSSYEQCF.